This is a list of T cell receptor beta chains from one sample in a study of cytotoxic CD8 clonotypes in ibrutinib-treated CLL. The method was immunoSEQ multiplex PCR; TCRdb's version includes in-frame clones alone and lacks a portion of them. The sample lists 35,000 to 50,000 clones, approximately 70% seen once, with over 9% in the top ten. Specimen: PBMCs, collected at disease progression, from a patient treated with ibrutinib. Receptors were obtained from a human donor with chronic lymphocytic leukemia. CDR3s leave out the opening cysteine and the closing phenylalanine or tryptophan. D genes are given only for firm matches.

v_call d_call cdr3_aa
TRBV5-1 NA ASSSSNYGYT
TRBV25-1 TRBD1 ASVPAGGYEQY
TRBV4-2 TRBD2 ASSLSGGGRTEETQY
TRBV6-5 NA ASRQLMGHGNTIY
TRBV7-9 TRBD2 ASRGGLAVPQNTGELF
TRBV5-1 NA ASSLWDGNTGELF
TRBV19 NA ASSTGNQPQH
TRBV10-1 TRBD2 ARSAGGYTGELF
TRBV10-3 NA AISPMTRGATGELF
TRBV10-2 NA ASSGIDRTSYNEQF
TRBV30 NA ALRPSSYNSPLH
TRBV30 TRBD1 ASEGTGVGANEKLF
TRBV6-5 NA ASSLGRTTEAF